One sample yielded the 18 T cell receptor beta chains listed below, sequenced in a study of T-cell reconstitution after alpha-beta-depleted transplantation in children (dated by TCRdb to the mid-2010s). According to the study, the label for this sample's treatment or condition signals: allogeneic hematopoietic cell transplantation with graft depleted of TCRalphabeta T cells and CD19 B cells. Library preparation used PCR. Sequencing took place on an Illumina HiSeq 2500. Molecular barcoding was employed in the preparation of TCR libraries, with unique molecular identifiers being used to normalize TCRbeta repertoire quantification. In TCRdb, the public reads were trimmed at Q25 with fastp and aligned with MiXCR, with productive beta chains retained. For every CDR3 protein sequence, its rows merge into one entry that carries the most common genes and DNA. A total of about 300,000 distinct CDR3 sequences appear in this sample, around 7.1% of them only once. Approximately 9% of the sample is held by the ten biggest clonotypes.

These receptors are not linked to any known antigen. Study-level results and caveats: The frequencies of hyperexpanded clones fell over the following months, and after one year, T-cell counts and TCRbeta diversity were mostly attributed to newly produced T cells.

The specimen was peripheral blood, collected 360 days after TCRalphabeta/CD19-depleted stem cell transplant. These receptors came from a female patient aged 2-9 years who had a stem cell transplant for Fanconi anemia, so the T cells may come from the graft donor.

This clonotype was detected a few times. The chain uses TRBV6-2 or TRBV6-3 and TRBJ2-7; possibly TRBD1 or TRBD2 for D (5 bases each). The V end lost 7 bases, the J end lost 6 bases, and 19 bases lay between the germline ends. CDR1 and CDR2 (germline): MNHEY, SVGEGT. The CDR3 contains 14 residues. CDR3 residues: CASTIFGGPGEQYF. The CDR3 coding sequence is TGTGCCAGCACAATTTTTGGGGGACCGGGCGAGCAGTACTTC.

This clonotype came up a few times. The V call is TRBV28, the J call TRBJ2-7, with 7 bases that match TRBD1. V shed 5 bases, J shed 6 bases, and the junction held 13 bases outside the gene matches. Per germline, CDR1 MDHEN and CDR2 SYDVKM. The CDR3 loop spans 15 amino acids. The CDR3 nucleotides are TGTGCCAGCAGTACGACAGGGACCGGTTTCGCCGAGCAGTACGTC. Translating it yields CASSTTGTGFAEQYV.

This clonotype was seen repeatedly, ten times or more. V usage is TRBV29-1 and J usage is TRBJ2-5; no reliable D call. Germline CDR1 and CDR2: SQVTM and ANQGSEA. The V end lost 1 base, the J end lost 2 bases, and 5 bases lay between the germline ends. This CDR3 comprises 12 residues. CDR3 loop: CSVEASQETQYF. Written as DNA, the CDR3 is TGCAGCGTTGAAGCTTCACAAGAGACCCAGTACTTC.

This clonotype was recorded at least ten times. As DNA, the CDR3 is TGTGCCAGCAGGTCCCCAATAATGACTGAGCAGTTCTTC. This encodes CASRSPIMTEQFF. V gene TRBV7-9 combines with J gene TRBJ2-1; D remains unclear. This CDR3 contains 13 residues. The V and J ends lost 6 bases and 9 bases respectively, with 15 bases between them. Germline CDR1 is SEHNR and CDR2 is FQNEAQ (reference sequence).

There are many counts of this clonotype. The rearrangement uses TRBV5-1 and TRBJ2-3; 8 nucleotides agree with TRBD1. CDR1 is SGHRS, CDR2 YFSETQ, per germline. The CDR3 consists of 15 residues. Trimming at V came to 6 bases and at J to 6 bases, leaving 12 bases not matched to a gene. The CDR3 region is CASKIGGTGGDTQYF. The DNA for the CDR3 is TGCGCCAGCAAAATAGGGGGGACAGGCGGCGATACGCAGTATTTT. The whole variable domain, filled in from reference TRBV5-1 and TRBJ2-3, reads KAGVTQTPRYLIKTRGQQVTLSCSPISGHRSVSWYQQTPGQGLQFLFEYFSETQRNKGNFPGRFSGRQFSNSRSEMNVSTLELGDSALYLCASKIGGTGGDTQYFGPGTRLTVL.

In its sample, this clonotype ranks as medium-sized. The chain is built from TRBV2 and TRBJ2-2, with TRBD2 identical over 7 bases. The trim removed 4 bases at V and 7 bases at J, leaving 6 bases unmatched. There are 14 residues in the CDR3. Germline loops: CDR1 SNHLY, CDR2 FYNNEI. The CDR3 sequence is CASSVLALDGELFF. The DNA for the CDR3 is TGTGCCAGCAGTGTACTAGCGTTGGACGGGGAGCTGTTTTTT. The whole variable domain, filled in from reference TRBV2 and TRBJ2-2, reads EPEVTQTPSHQVTQMGQEVILRCVPISNHLYFYWYRQILGQKVEFLVSFYNNEISEKSEIFDDQFSVERPDGSNFTLKIRSTKLEDSAMYFCASSVLALDGELFFGEGSRLTVL.

The sample holds many counts of this clonotype. This rearrangement joins TRBV12-3 or TRBV12-4 to TRBJ2-6; D gene unclear. Trimming took 3 bases from V and 0 from J, leaving 6 bases between them. The CDR3 sequence is 15 residues long. The CDR3 DNA reads TGTGCCAGCAGTTTCCGGAACTCTGGGGCCAACGTCCTGACTTTC. This translates into CASSFRNSGANVLTF.

V and J are TRBV18 and TRBJ2-2, with D uncertain. The CDR3 covers 15 residues. The ends were cut back, 4 bases at V and 0 bases at J, with 9 bases in the middle. In germline, CDR1 is KGHSH, CDR2 LQKENI. As DNA, the CDR3 is TGTGCCAGCTCACAGGTCCAGACGAACACCGGGGAGCTGTTTTTT. This codes for CASSQVQTNTGELFF.

This clonotype was picked up many times. The chain recombines TRBV6-1 with TRBJ1-1; TRBD1 agrees at 9 bases. After removal of 8 bases from V and 1 base from J, the junction contained 8 bases not matched to a gene. The CDR3 totals 15 residues. From germline, CDR1 is MNHNS and CDR2 SASEGT. DNA for the CDR3: TGTGCCAGCTCCCGGACAGGGGCGGCGAACACTGAAGCTTTCTTT. Protein sequence: CASSRTGAANTEAFF.

The table lists this clonotype with many counts. The chain carries TRBV10-3 and TRBJ2-7, with a possible D match to TRBD1 (6 bases). V lost 8 bases, J lost 2 bases, and 13 bases lay in between. CDR1 ENHRY and CDR2 SYGVKD come from the germline V gene. This CDR3 region has 13 residues. The CDR3 reads CAISRQDPYEQYF. CDR3 coding DNA: TGTGCCATCTCACGACAGGACCCCTACGAGCAGTACTTC.

This clonotype has a count of ten or more. The CDR3 nucleotides are TGTGCCAGCAGTGAGGGAGGGACCCAGTACTTC. This gives the protein CASSEGGTQYF. This chain connects TRBV9 to TRBJ2-5; perhaps TRBD2 as D (6 bases). This CDR3 region has 11 residues. Trimming shortened V by 5 bases and J by 7 bases, and 9 bases separated the two germline ends. CDR1 is SGDLS and CDR2 is YYNGEE in the germline V gene.

In its sample, this clonotype was seen many times. The V call is TRBV10-3, the J call TRBJ2-5; perhaps TRBD2 as D (6 bases). Germline CDR1 ENHRY, CDR2 SYGVKD. V dropped 4 bases and J dropped 5 bases, with 14 bases sitting between them. CDR3 length equals 14 residues. The CDR3 region has the DNA TGTGCCATCAGTGCTAGCGCTAGAGGGGAGACCCAGTACTTC. Residues: CAISASARGETQYF.

This clonotype was counted ten times or more. J is TRBJ1-2 and V is TRBV11-2; possibly TRBD1 for D (5 bases). V was shortened by 2 bases and J by 8 bases, with 12 bases between the two germline ends. The CDR3 covers 13 residues. Per germline, CDR1 SGHAT and CDR2 FQNNGV. CDR3 DNA sequence: TGTGCCAGCAGCTTACTCCAGGGCGTAGGCTACACCTTC. Its translation is CASSLLQGVGYTF.

This clonotype has a count of ten or more. V usage is TRBV12-3 or TRBV12-4 and J usage is TRBJ1-4; a weak D match, TRBD1 (6 bases). The CDR3 covers 17 residues. The germline V and J ends were trimmed by 5 bases and 5 bases, with 21 bases remaining between them. The CDR3 DNA sequence: TGTGCCAGCAGTCCCCCCTCTTACAGGGACCAAAATGAAAAACTGTTTTTT. Protein sequence: CASSPPSYRDQNEKLFF.

This clonotype was seen a few times. This sequence joins TRBV5-1 and TRBJ2-1, with 7 bases aligning to TRBD2. V lost 7 bases and J lost 0; bases outside the gene matches: 22. The CDR3 spans 20 residues. Per germline, CDR1 SGHRS and CDR2 YFSETQ. The CDR3 DNA reads TGCGCCAGCCGGCGAGAACTGGGTGCGGGGGTCCCGAGCTCCTACAATGAGCAGTTCTTC. Translation gives CASRRELGAGVPSSYNEQFF.

CDR3 sequence (DNA): TGCAGTGCTAGACGGTGGAGCTCCTACGAGCAGTACTTC. It specifies CSARRWSSYEQYF. The chain employs TRBV20-1 and TRBJ2-7, with D unresolved. CDR1 and CDR2 (germline): DFQATT, SNEGSKA (reference sequence). Trimming removed 2 bases at V and 0 bases at J, with 8 bases between. This CDR3 comprises 13 residues.

There are a few counts of this clonotype. This chain uses TRBV18 with TRBJ1-5; a weak D match, TRBD1 (6 bases). The CDR3 length is 14 residues. The germline V and J ends were trimmed by 3 bases and 5 bases, with 11 bases remaining between them. Germline CDR1 is KGHSH and CDR2 is LQKENI. The CDR3 spells CASSPTAGDQPQHF. The CDR3 DNA is TGTGCCAGCTCACCGACGGCAGGGGATCAGCCCCAGCATTTT.

This clonotype is a singleton in its sample. With a much larger clone just one base away, this may be a read error. The missing conserved phenylalanine or tryptophan at the end of this CDR3 makes a read error likely. V and J are TRBV5-1 and TRBJ1-1; unclear D gene. V lost 3 bases, J lost 3 bases, and 12 bases lay in between. The germline V gene has CDR1 SGHRS and CDR2 YFSETQ. The CDR3 is 14 amino acids. This CDR3 is CASSSWTSDTEAFV. The DNA for the CDR3 is TGCGCCAGCAGCTCCTGGACCTCAGACACTGAAGCTTTCGTT.